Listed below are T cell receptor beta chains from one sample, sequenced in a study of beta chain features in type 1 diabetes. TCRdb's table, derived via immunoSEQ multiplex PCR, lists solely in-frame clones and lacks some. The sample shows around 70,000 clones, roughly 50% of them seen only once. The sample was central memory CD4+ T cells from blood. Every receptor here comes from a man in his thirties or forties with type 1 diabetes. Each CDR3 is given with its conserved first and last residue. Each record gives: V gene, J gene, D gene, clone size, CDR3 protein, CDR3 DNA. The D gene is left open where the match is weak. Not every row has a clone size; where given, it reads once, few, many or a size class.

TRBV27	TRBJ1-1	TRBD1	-	CASAHRGVNTEAFF	TGTGCCAGCGCACACAGGGGGGTGAACACTGAAGCTTTCTTT
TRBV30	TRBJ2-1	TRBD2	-	CAWSEASGIYNEQFF	TGTGCCTGGAGTGAGGCTAGCGGGATTTACAATGAGCAGTTCTTC
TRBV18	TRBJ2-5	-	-	CASSPGVRETQYF	TGTGCCAGCTCACCCGGGGTTAGGGAGACCCAGTACTTC
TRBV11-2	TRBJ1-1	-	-	CASSLSTGGVWAEAFF	TGTGCCAGCAGCTTGAGCACAGGTGGGGTCTGGGCTGAAGCTTTCTTT
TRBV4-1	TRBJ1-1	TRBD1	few	CASSQMGQGTGTEAFF	TGCGCCAGCAGCCAAATGGGACAGGGGACGGGCACTGAAGCTTTCTTT
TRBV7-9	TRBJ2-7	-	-	CASSRGMGDKQYF	TGTGCCAGCAGCCGTGGGATGGGGGACAAGCAGTACTTC
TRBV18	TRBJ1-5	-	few	CASSPFQGQNQPQHF	TGTGCCAGCTCACCATTCCAGGGCCAAAATCAGCCCCAGCATTTT
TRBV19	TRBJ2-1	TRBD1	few	CASSLGTVNEQFF	TGTGCCAGTAGTCTTGGGACAGTCAATGAGCAGTTCTTC
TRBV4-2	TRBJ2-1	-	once	CASSPQFLSYNEQFF	TGTGCCAGCAGTCCGCAGTTCCTGTCCTACAATGAGCAGTTCTTC
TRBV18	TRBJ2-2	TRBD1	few	CASSPRTGGGTGELFF	TGTGCCAGCTCACCACGCACAGGGGGCGGAACCGGGGAGCTGTTTTTT
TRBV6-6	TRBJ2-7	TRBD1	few	CASSPGTADYEQYF	TGTGCCAGCAGTCCCGGGACAGCGGACTACGAGCAGTACTTC
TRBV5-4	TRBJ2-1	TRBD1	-	CASSNPQQGLYNEQFF	TGTGCCAGCAGTAACCCTCAACAGGGGCTCTACAATGAGCAGTTCTTC
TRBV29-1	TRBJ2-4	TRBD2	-	CSVVGVAGGPQNIQYF	TGCAGCGTTGTTGGAGTGGCGGGAGGGCCTCAAAACATTCAGTACTTC
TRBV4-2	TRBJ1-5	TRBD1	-	CASSQDRIILHF	TGTGCCAGCAGCCAGGACAGGATCATCCTGCATTTT
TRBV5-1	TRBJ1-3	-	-	CASSQAGDSGNTIYF	TGCGCCAGCAGCCAGGCGGGCGACTCTGGAAACACCATATATTTT
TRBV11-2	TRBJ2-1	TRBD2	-	CASRGGLAEDNEQFF	TGTGCCAGCAGGGGAGGACTAGCGGAGGACAATGAGCAGTTCTTC
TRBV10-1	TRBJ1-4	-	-	CASGETHEKLFF	TGCGCCAGCGGAGAGACGCATGAAAAACTGTTTTTT
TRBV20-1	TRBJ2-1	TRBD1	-	CSGDRYNEQFF	TGCAGTGGGGACAGGTATAATGAGCAGTTCTTC
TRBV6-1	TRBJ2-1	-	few	CATQRESDNEQFF	TGTGCCACCCAGCGTGAGTCGGATAATGAGCAGTTCTTC
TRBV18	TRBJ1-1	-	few	CASSREGTEAFF	TGTGCCAGCTCCCGGGAGGGGACTGAAGCTTTCTTT
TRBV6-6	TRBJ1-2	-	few	CAAQGKGAAGYTF	TGTGCCGCGCAGGGTAAAGGGGCTGCTGGCTACACCTTC
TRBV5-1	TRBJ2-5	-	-	CASSSQDLGRIEETQYF	TGCGCCAGCAGCTCCCAAGATTTGGGCAGAATCGAAGAGACCCAGTACTTC
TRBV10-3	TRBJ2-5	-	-	CAISEVTGATETQYF	TGTGCCATCAGTGAGGTGACTGGGGCCACGGAGACCCAGTACTTC
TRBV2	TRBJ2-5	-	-	CASSVRGADGETQYF	TGTGCCAGCAGTGTACGGGGGGCCGATGGGGAGACCCAGTACTTC
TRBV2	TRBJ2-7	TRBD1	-	CASRTTGVYEQYF	TGTGCCAGCAGGACGACAGGGGTGTACGAGCAGTACTTC
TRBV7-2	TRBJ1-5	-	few	CASSSSVGQPNQPQHF	TGTGCCAGCAGCTCAAGTGTCGGACAACCCAATCAGCCCCAGCATTTT
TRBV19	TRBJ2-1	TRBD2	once	CASSIPSGRKSSYNEQFF	TGTGCCAGTAGTATACCTAGCGGGAGGAAAAGCTCCTACAATGAGCAGTTCTTC
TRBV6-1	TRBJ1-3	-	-	CASILETGRNTIYF	TGTGCCAGCATCCTGGAGACAGGAAGAAACACCATATATTTT
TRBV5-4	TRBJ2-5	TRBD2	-	CASSLLAGVETQYF	TGTGCCAGCAGCTTGTTAGCGGGGGTGGAGACCCAGTACTTC
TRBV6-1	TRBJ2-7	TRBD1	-	CASSAGYRGRSYEQYF	TGTGCCAGCAGTGCCGGCTACAGGGGACGGTCCTACGAGCAGTACTTC